This T cell receptor beta chain was recovered during a study of blood T cells in healthy people across ages. Study overall: Template-switching capture recovered about one barcoded beta molecule per two T cells.

Combining a sample-barcoded 5' primer with a J-beta primer mix, a second PCR ran for roughly 6 to 11 cycles. Each TCR beta cDNA got a 12-nucleotide random molecular identifier. TCRdb reprocessed the 5' RACE reads via MiXCR and lists one record per CDR3 protein. The sample has around 780,000 distinct CDR3 sequences; more than 50% are singletons. Comment on this clonotype: An end of the junction differs from the germline gene, which may be a read error.

Donation came from healthy Caucasian individuals in Russia who were aged about 6 to 100. Samples each had at least 5.5 micrograms of total RNA extracted. This receptor was obtained from a middle-aged man in good health. Sequenced material: blood.

CDR3 protein: CASSSRNKEQFF. The DNA of the CDR3 is TGTGCCAGCAGTTCCAGAAACAAGGAGCAGTTCTTC. The J gene is TRBJ2-1, the V gene TRBV27; no clear D gene. CDR1 is MNHEY, CDR2 SMNVEV, per germline (reference sequence). This CDR3 has 12 amino acids.